These T cell receptor beta chains were read from a single sample in a study of response to subunit inactivated influenza vaccine. Each CDR3 protein is one row after TCRdb ran MiXCR on the RT-PCR reads. This table has 530,000 or so distinct CDR3 sequences, 14% appearing once. The specimen comprised PBMCs from blood, sampled about 13 days after vaccination. These receptor sequences come from a man between 45 and 60 years old who received an inactivated influenza vaccine. Both conserved end residues are part of each CDR3. A D gene is named only where the DNA matches it firmly. Expanded clones get a size class; other rows say once, few or many, or leave the size out.

v_call	j_call	d_call	clone_size	cdr3_aa	cdr3_nt
TRBV7-2	TRBJ2-2	NA	NA	CASSPQANTGELFF	TGTGCCAGCAGCCCTCAGGCAAACACCGGGGAGCTGTTTTTT
TRBV13	TRBJ2-1	TRBD2	many	CASSPTGTSGNEQFF	TGTGCCAGCAGTCCTACCGGGACTAGCGGGAATGAGCAGTTCTTC
TRBV7-3	TRBJ2-2	NA	NA	CASSPLGGGSGELFF	TGTGCCAGCAGCCCATTGGGAGGGGGCAGCGGGGAGCTGTTTTTT
TRBV5-1	TRBJ2-7	NA	few	CASSLSNTYEQYF	TGCGCCAGCAGCTTGAGCAATACCTACGAGCAGTACTTC
TRBV4-3	TRBJ2-3	NA	few	CASSLRRGAADTQYF	TGCGCCAGCAGCCTCCGTCGGGGGGCGGCAGATACGCAGTATTTT
TRBV12-3/TRBV12-4	TRBJ2-2	NA	few	CASSLLGVTGELFF	TGTGCCAGCAGTTTATTGGGTGTTACCGGGGAGCTGTTTTTT
TRBV20-1	TRBJ2-7	NA	NA	CSASDGGSYEQYF	TGCAGTGCTTCGGACGGGGGTTCCTACGAGCAGTACTTC
TRBV20-1	TRBJ2-7	TRBD2	few	CSAPTSGSSYEQYF	TGCAGTGCGCCGACTAGCGGTTCATCCTACGAGCAGTACTTC
TRBV30	TRBJ2-3	NA	once	CACELGRTRTDTQYF	TGTGCCTGCGAACTTGGGCGAACCCGCACAGATACGCAGTATTTT
TRBV4-2	TRBJ2-7	TRBD2	NA	CASSQSGVSYEQYF	TGTGCCAGCAGCCAAAGCGGGGTCTCCTACGAGCAGTACTTC
TRBV4-3	TRBJ2-3	NA	NA	CASSQDPLGAGARTDTQYF	TGCGCCAGCAGCCAAGATCCGCTGGGGGCGGGAGCGAGGACAGATACGCAGTATTTT
TRBV7-2	TRBJ2-2	TRBD1	NA	CASSLGQGSGTGELFF	TGTGCCAGCAGCTTAGGACAGGGTAGTGGCACCGGGGAGCTGTTTTTT
TRBV12-3/TRBV12-4	TRBJ2-7	TRBD2	NA	CASRTTSGGYEQYF	TGTGCCAGCAGAACGACTAGCGGGGGGTACGAGCAGTACTTC
TRBV7-8	TRBJ2-7	NA	many	CASSFFIGAGSYEQYF	TGTGCCAGCAGCTTTTTTATTGGGGCGGGCTCCTACGAGCAGTACTTC
TRBV12-3/TRBV12-4	TRBJ2-5	NA	few	CASSPREGPGETQYF	TGTGCCAGCAGTCCTCGAGAGGGACCGGGAGAGACCCAGTACTTC
TRBV12-3/TRBV12-4	TRBJ2-7	NA	few	CASSLVPGANYEQYF	TGTGCCAGCAGTTTAGTCCCAGGGGCCAACTACGAGCAGTACTTC
TRBV20-1	TRBJ2-5	TRBD2	NA	CSATSGGRPSADQYF	TGCAGTGCTACCAGCGGGGGGAGACCATCCGCGGACCAGTACTTC
TRBV7-6	TRBJ2-5	NA	NA	CASSLWTGGETQYF	TGTGCCAGCAGCTTATGGACGGGCGGAGAGACCCAGTACTTC
TRBV20-1	TRBJ1-5	NA	NA	CSAMVGASNQPQHF	TGCAGTGCTATGGTGGGGGCAAGCAATCAGCCCCAGCATTTT
TRBV5-1	TRBJ1-4	NA	few	CASSSGQLTNEKLFF	TGCGCCAGCAGCTCCGGACAGTTAACTAATGAAAAACTGTTTTTT
TRBV20-1	TRBJ1-3	NA	few	CSAPDGIGAGGNTIYF	TGCAGTGCTCCAGATGGGATCGGGGCGGGTGGAAACACCATATATTTT
TRBV6-5	TRBJ2-6	NA	few	CASSYWKAGANVLTF	TGTGCCAGCAGTTACTGGAAAGCTGGGGCCAACGTCCTGACTTTC
TRBV20-1	TRBJ2-3	NA	few	CSARDFRDTQYF	TGCAGTGCTAGAGATTTCCGGGATACGCAGTATTTT
TRBV28	TRBJ2-5	NA	few	CASSLPGRSQETQYF	TGTGCCAGCAGTTTACCGGGCAGGTCCCAAGAGACCCAGTACTTC
TRBV4-3	TRBJ2-1	NA	NA	CASSPSGGPKFF	TGCGCCAGCAGCCCCTCAGGCGGCCCAAAGTTCTTC
TRBV7-2	TRBJ1-1	NA	NA	CASRGRAYGHKEAFF	TGTGCCAGCAGGGGAAGGGCTTATGGACATAAAGAAGCTTTCTTT
TRBV20-1	TRBJ2-7	TRBD2	NA	CSARRGGGGAYEQYF	TGCAGTGCTAGACGGGGCGGCGGGGGGGCATACGAGCAGTACTTC